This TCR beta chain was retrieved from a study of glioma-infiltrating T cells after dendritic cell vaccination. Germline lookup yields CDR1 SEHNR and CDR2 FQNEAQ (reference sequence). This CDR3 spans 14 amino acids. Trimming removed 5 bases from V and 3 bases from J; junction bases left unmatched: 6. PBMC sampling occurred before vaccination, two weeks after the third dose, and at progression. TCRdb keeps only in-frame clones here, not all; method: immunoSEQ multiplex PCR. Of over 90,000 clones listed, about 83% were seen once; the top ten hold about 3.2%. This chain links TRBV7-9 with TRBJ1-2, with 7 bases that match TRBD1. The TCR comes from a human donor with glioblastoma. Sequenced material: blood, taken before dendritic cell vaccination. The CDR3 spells CASSPGQVYYGYTF. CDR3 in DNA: TGTGCCAGCAGCCCCGGACAGGTCTACTATGGCTACACCTTC. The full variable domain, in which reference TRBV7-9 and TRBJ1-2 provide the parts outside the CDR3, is DTGVSQNPRHKITKRGQNVTFRCDPISEHNRLYWYRQTLGQGPEFLTYFQNEAQLEKSRLLSDRFSAERPKGSFSTLEIQRTEQGDSAMYLCASSPGQVYYGYTFGSGTRLTVV.